This passage covers 17 T cell receptor beta chains from one sample sequenced in a study of T cells expressing NK-cell markers. TCRdb processed the 5' RACE reads again and assigns one entry to each CDR3 protein, with no DNA. This listing includes a few hundred thousand distinct CDR3 sequences. The sample consisted of blood T cells: a sorted CD56 or NKG2C T cell subset, CD4+ or CD8+ T cells, or bulk PBMC T cells (not recorded which). The receptors stem from a man aged 18-70 years in good health.

This chain links TRBV20-1 with TRBJ1-2; TCRdb's D gene call, TRBD1, goes unchecked for lack of DNA. The CDR3 is made up of 14 amino acids. The germline V gene has CDR1 DFQATT and CDR2 SNEGSKA (reference sequence). The CDR3 spells CSASPDRGLSGYTF.

This chain joins TRBV28 and TRBJ2-7; TCRdb's assignment of TRBD2 cannot be checked, as there is no DNA. The CDR3 covers 16 residues. Germline CDR1 and CDR2: MDHEN and SYDVKM. CDR3 residues: CASSPSLGGGNYEQYF.

J is TRBJ2-1 and V is TRBV12-3 or TRBV12-4. The CDR3 is 15 residues long. The CDR3 here is CASSLQKTANNEQFF.

This chain links TRBV12-3 or TRBV12-4 with TRBJ2-1; checking the TCRdb D call of TRBD1 is not possible without DNA. The CDR3 extends over 16 amino acids. The CDR3: CASTNGGYTLYNEQFF.

The gene calls are TRBV29-1 and TRBJ2-3; TCRdb's D gene call, TRBD1, goes unchecked for lack of DNA. Germline-derived CDR1 and CDR2 are SQVTM and ANQGSEA. CDR3 length equals 14 residues. The CDR3 protein is CSEQGKKKPDTQYF.

The rearrangement uses TRBV7-3 and TRBJ2-2; the D gene TCRdb calls, TRBD1, cannot be checked with no DNA. The CDR3 is 15 residues long. Germline values: CDR1 SGHTA, CDR2 FQGTGA. This CDR3 is CASSDTGTYTGELFF.

The chain is built from TRBV12-3 or TRBV12-4 and TRBJ2-5; TCRdb reports TRBD1, a call that lacks DNA to check it against. The CDR3 totals 19 residues. This chain's CDR3 is CASSLHLPGTGGKQETQYF.

The genes are TRBV6-1 and TRBJ2-4; no DNA is available, so the TRBD1 call from TCRdb remains unchecked. The CDR3 totals 16 residues. Germline assignment: CDR1 MNHNS and CDR2 SASEGT. CDR3 sequence reads: CASSQHGTLVKNIQYF.

The CDR3 protein is CASSYQPRTSGANVLTF. The V gene is TRBV6-5, the J gene TRBJ2-6. In germline, CDR1 is MNHEY, CDR2 SVGAGI. The CDR3 length is 17 residues.

J is TRBJ2-1 and V is TRBV7-9; TCRdb lists TRBD1, though no DNA is available to test this call. Germline-derived CDR1 and CDR2 are SEHNR and FQNEAQ (reference sequence). The CDR3 has 15 residues. The CDR3 sequence: CASSPRDRKINEQFF.

The rearrangement joins TRBV7-9 to TRBJ2-7; with no DNA, the TCRdb D assignment of TRBD1 cannot be verified. The CDR3 is 14 amino acids. CDR1 and CDR2 (germline): SEHNR, FQNEAQ (reference sequence). CDR3 loop: CASGSIGAGAVQYF.

The chain carries TRBV25-1 and TRBJ2-2; TCRdb calls TRBD2, which cannot be checked without DNA. Germline V gives CDR1 MGHDK, CDR2 SYGVNS. This CDR3 is 15 amino acids long. The chain's CDR3 is CASSGGPRRTGELFF.

The chain combines TRBV2 with TRBJ2-7; the TRBD2 assignment by TCRdb is unverifiable without DNA. CDR3 size: 16 residues. Germline assignment: CDR1 SNHLY and CDR2 FYNNEI. The CDR3 spells CASSVTSGASSYEQYF.

V usage is TRBV11-1 and J usage is TRBJ1-3. The CDR3 has 18 amino acids. Germline V CDR1 and CDR2: SGHAT, FQDESV (reference sequence). The CDR3 here is CASSLAQGLKFSGNTIYF.

V gene TRBV3-1 combines with J gene TRBJ1-2; TCRdb picks TRBD1, but there is no DNA to check that call. CDR3 size: 13 residues. Germline V CDR1 and CDR2: LGHDT, YNNKEL (reference sequence). CDR3 residues: CASSLAAQGGYTF. The full variable domain, with the rest looked up from reference TRBV3-1 and TRBJ1-2, is DTAVSQTPKYLVTQMGNDKSIKCEQNLGHDTMYWYKQDSKKFLKIMFSYNNKELIINETVPNRFSPKSPDKAHLNLHINSLELGDSAVYFCASSLAAQGGYTFGSGTRLTVV.

J is TRBJ1-1 and V is TRBV4-2; the TRBD1 assignment by TCRdb is unverifiable without DNA. The CDR3 has 14 amino acids. Germline CDR1 reads LGHNA; CDR2 reads YNFKEQ. The CDR3 protein is CASSQDEGLPLAFF.

This chain uses TRBV25-1 with TRBJ1-1. The CDR3 runs to 14 residues. Germline V gene data show CDR1 as MGHDK and CDR2 as SYGVNS. CDR3 residues: CASSEYWEGTEAFF.